The present T cell receptor beta chain was sequenced within a study of beta chain features in type 1 diabetes. Study-level findings and limits: Across patients, naive, central memory and Treg TCRB repertoires exhibited apparently greater similarity than was observed across healthy donors. Type 1 diabetes patients had fewer VDJ junction insertions and more deletions. Significant though moderate, a shortening of TCRB CDR3s appeared in all four CD4+ subsets of Type 1 diabetes patients.

Remarks on this clone: The antigen is not known.

The germline V gene has CDR1 MNHNS and CDR2 SASEGT. The CDR3 is made up of 16 amino acids. With 0 bases clipped from V and 5 bases from J, the junction kept 4 bases outside the gene matches. What was sequenced were expressed TCRB transcripts, since all of the isolated RNA had been reverse transcribed. Produced via immunoSEQ multiplex PCR; TCRdb's table is partial and in-frame only. This sample has around 690,000 clones, with roughly 12% found just once. The chain combines TRBV6-1 with TRBJ2-5; 12 nucleotides line up with TRBD1. The sequencing sample was made of naive CD4+ T cells from blood. The TCR was taken from a man aged 25-45 years with type 1 diabetes. CDR3 bases: TGTGCCAGCAGTGAAGCCGGGACAGGGGGCCGGGAGACCCAGTACTTC. Its translation: CASSEAGTGGRETQYF.